Listed here are 18 T cell receptor beta chains from one sample, sequenced in a study of blood T cell repertoires in COVID-19. The data were produced by immunoSEQ multiplex PCR, yet TCRdb's version contains in-frame clones alone and is incomplete. The table lists more than 250,000 clones, 80% to 90% of them singletons. The sequenced material came from peripheral blood. Receptor source: a man younger than 35 who had recovered from COVID-19.

This clone was seen only a few times. This chain uses TRBV27 with TRBJ2-7; perhaps TRBD2 as D (6 bases). Deletions cut 3 bases from V and 0 bases from J, with 15 bases between. CDR1 is MNHEY and CDR2 is SMNVEV in the germline V gene (reference sequence). This CDR3 has 16 amino acids. This CDR3 reads CASSFSGRQSSYEQYF. The CDR3 DNA follows: TGTGCCAGCAGTTTCTCTGGGAGGCAGAGCTCCTACGAGCAGTACTTC.

The rearrangement joins TRBV7-8 to TRBJ1-5, with D possibly matching TRBD1 (5 bases). Germline lookup yields CDR1 SGHVS and CDR2 FQNEAQ. CDR3 length: 15 amino acids. Trimming took 1 base from V and 4 from J, leaving 11 bases between them. CDR3 in amino acids: CASSLDPGGNQPQHF. CDR3 nucleotides: TGTGCCAGCAGCTTAGATCCCGGGGGGAATCAGCCCCAGCATTTT.

J is TRBJ1-1 and V is TRBV11-2; 7 bases are shared with TRBD1. The CDR3 contains 15 residues. Germline loops: CDR1 SGHAT, CDR2 FQNNGV. V lost 2 bases, J lost 2 bases, and 5 bases stayed unmatched. The CDR3 DNA sequence: TGTGCCAGCAGCTTATATGGGACAGAAAACACTGAAGCTTTCTTT. Its translation is CASSLYGTENTEAFF.

V gene TRBV10-3 combines with J gene TRBJ2-7; 15 nucleotides line up with TRBD2. The CDR3 spans 18 residues. CDR1 and CDR2 from the germline V gene are ENHRY and SYGVKD. Trimming removed 10 bases from V and 1 base from J; junction bases left unmatched: 14. The CDR3 DNA follows: TGTGCCACTCGCACCGGGACTAGCGGGAGGTTAAGGTCCTACGAGCAGTACTTC. Protein sequence: CATRTGTSGRLRSYEQYF.

The rearrangement uses TRBV19 and TRBJ1-1; D possibly corresponds to TRBD1 (5 bases). In germline, CDR1 is LNHDA, CDR2 SQIVND (reference sequence). Trimming left V 5 bases short and J 6 bases short, with 13 bases between. The CDR3 is 13 amino acids. CDR3 nucleotides: TGTGCCAGTAGTCCCCAGGGAGGCTCTGAAGCTTTCTTT. This sequence encodes CASSPQGGSEAFF.

This chain connects TRBV18 to TRBJ2-1, with 12 bases matching TRBD2. Germline V gene sequence: CDR1 KGHSH, CDR2 LQKENI. Trimming at V came to 5 bases and at J to 7 bases, leaving 3 bases not matched to a gene. The CDR3 is 14 amino acids. The CDR3 region has the DNA TGTGCCAGCTCATTAGGACTAGCGGGAAATGAGCAGTTCTTC. It codes for CASSLGLAGNEQFF. Drawing the rest from reference TRBV18 and TRBJ2-1, the complete variable domain is NAGVMQNPRHLVRRRGQEARLRCSPMKGHSHVYWYRQLPEEGLKFMVYLQKENIIDESGMPKERFSAEFPKEGPSILRIQQVVRGDSAAYFCASSLGLAGNEQFFGPGTRLTVL.

This chain joins TRBV6-6 and TRBJ2-7; TRBD2 agrees at 13 bases. The ends lost 7 bases at V and 4 bases at J; junction bases unmatched: 4. Germline V lookup: CDR1 MNHNY, CDR2 SVGAGI (reference sequence). This CDR3 is built from 14 residues. The CDR3 DNA reads TGTGCCAGCACCGGACTAGCGGGAGCATACGAGCAGTACTTC. Translated: CASTGLAGAYEQYF.

The chain uses TRBV19 and TRBJ1-1; D uncertain. V was clipped by 11 bases and J by 2 bases, with 18 bases between them. Looked up from germline, CDR1 is LNHDA and CDR2 is SQIVND (reference sequence). The CDR3 spans 14 residues. CDR3 in amino acids: CACRKSHDNTEAFF. The DNA for the CDR3 is TGTGCCTGCAGGAAAAGCCATGACAACACTGAAGCTTTCTTT.

This chain uses TRBV29-1 with TRBJ1-2; no reliable D call. This CDR3 has 11 amino acids. Germline V CDR1 and CDR2: SQVTM, ANQGSEA. The V end was cut by 3 bases, the J end by 4 bases, with 6 bases between. The CDR3 protein is CSVERSYGYTF. In DNA form, the CDR3 reads TGCAGCGTTGAGAGAAGCTATGGCTACACCTTC.

The V call is TRBV11-2, the J call TRBJ2-7; a possible D gene is TRBD1 (6 bases). Per germline, CDR1 SGHAT and CDR2 FQNNGV. CDR3 length equals 15 residues. V was clipped by 6 bases and J by 5 bases, with 20 bases between them. CDR3 coding DNA: TGTGCCAGCAGGGACCTTGGGACACTGATCCACGAGCAGTACTTC. Encoded protein: CASRDLGTLIHEQYF.

This sequence joins TRBV5-1 and TRBJ1-5; D not resolved. The V end was cut by 0 bases, the J end by 6 bases, with 13 bases between. There are 15 residues in the CDR3. Germline V CDR1 and CDR2: SGHRS, YFSETQ. CDR3 region: CASSLGEVGSQPQHF. The CDR3 bases are TGCGCCAGCAGCTTGGGTGAGGTAGGGAGTCAGCCCCAGCATTTT.

This clone was detected only once. The chain recombines TRBV19 with TRBJ1-1; D possibly corresponds to TRBD1 (6 bases). CDR1 LNHDA and CDR2 SQIVND come from the germline V gene (reference sequence). The V end lost 1 base, the J end lost 1 base, and 19 bases lay between the germline ends. The CDR3 length is 18 residues. The CDR3: CASSIAFRDKESNTEAFF. CDR3 sequence (DNA): TGTGCCAGTAGTATAGCTTTCAGGGACAAGGAATCGAACACTGAAGCTTTCTTT.

V usage is TRBV7-9 and J usage is TRBJ2-1; a weak D match, TRBD2 (5 bases). V lost 5 bases and J 5 bases, leaving 16 bases between the germline ends. The CDR3 totals 15 residues. From germline, CDR1 is SEHNR and CDR2 FQNEAQ (reference sequence). The CDR3 loop is CASSTDLQADNEQFF. CDR3 DNA sequence: TGTGCCAGCAGCACCGACCTCCAAGCGGACAATGAGCAGTTCTTC.

The chain combines TRBV2 with TRBJ1-2, with TRBD1 matching over 9 bases. Germline V gene sequence: CDR1 SNHLY, CDR2 FYNNEI. Germline trimming cut 4 bases from V and 7 bases from J; bases unmatched to any gene: 7. This CDR3 contains 14 residues. The CDR3 is CASSVQGAAGGYTF. The CDR3 DNA sequence: TGTGCCAGCAGTGTACAGGGGGCCGCGGGTGGCTACACCTTC. The variable domain in full, completed from reference TRBV2 and TRBJ1-2, reads EPEVTQTPSHQVTQMGQEVILRCVPISNHLYFYWYRQILGQKVEFLVSFYNNEISEKSEIFDDQFSVERPDGSNFTLKIRSTKLEDSAMYFCASSVQGAAGGYTFGSGTRLTVV.

J is TRBJ2-3 and V is TRBV11-2; the match to TRBD1 covers 10 bases. After removal of 0 bases from V and 6 bases from J, the junction contained 0 bases not matched to a gene. The V gene's germline CDR1 is SGHAT and CDR2 FQNNGV. The CDR3 runs 14 residues. This CDR3 reads CASSLEGQGDTQYF. In DNA, the CDR3 is TGTGCCAGCAGCTTAGAGGGACAGGGGGATACGCAGTATTTT.

This sequence joins TRBV30 and TRBJ2-7; TRBD1 matches at 9 bases. V dropped 3 bases and J dropped 0; count of bases not matched to a gene: 12. Germline V CDR1 and CDR2: GTSNPN, SVGIG (reference sequence). CDR3 length: 17 amino acids. The DNA for the CDR3 is TGTGCCTGGAGGGGACAGGGTCCCGACTCAAGCTCCTACGAGCAGTACTTC. Amino acids: CAWRGQGPDSSSYEQYF.

This rearrangement joins TRBV5-6 to TRBJ2-3; TRBD2 agrees at 8 bases. The CDR3 covers 15 residues. Per germline, CDR1 SGHDT and CDR2 YYEEEE. J gave up 7 bases and V 4 bases, and 11 bases lay outside the gene matches. In DNA form, the CDR3 reads TGTGCCAGCAGCCCCCCAAGCGGGGGTGGGAATACGCAGTATTTT. Translation: CASSPPSGGGNTQYF.

V usage is TRBV6-5 and J usage is TRBJ1-1, with D perhaps matching TRBD1 (6 bases). The V gene lost 2 bases and the J gene lost 3 bases, with 10 bases spanning the gap. Germline V lookup: CDR1 MNHEY, CDR2 SVGAGI. The CDR3 runs 14 residues. The CDR3 DNA is TGTGCCAGCAGTTACCGGACAGTGGACACTGAAGCTTTCTTT. Protein: CASSYRTVDTEAFF.